A selection of T cell receptor beta chains follows, all from one sample in a study of shared clonotypes between healthy human individuals. Data came from immunoSEQ multiplex PCR; TCRdb stores just in-frame clones and leaves some out. The table has approximately 2.4 million clones, under 97% seen once. Sequenced input: naive CD4+ T cells sorted from blood. These receptors originate from a man younger than 35 in good health. Each CDR3 is given with its conserved first and last residue. The D gene is left open where the match is weak. A row's size may be missing; if present it is once, few, many or a size class.

clone_size,cdr3_length,v_call,j_call,d_call,cdr3_aa,cdr3_nt
-,14,TRBV30,TRBJ1-2,-,CAASAGGPVNGYTF,TGTGCCGCCTCGGCCGGGGGGCCGGTAAATGGCTACACCTTC
-,14,TRBV6-1,TRBJ2-7,-,CASSEMGREIEQYF,TGTGCCAGCAGTGAAATGGGGAGAGAAATCGAGCAGTACTTC
few,12,TRBV5-1,TRBJ2-5,-,CASSLPGETQYF,TGCGCCAGCAGCTTACCCGGGGAGACCCAGTACTTC
-,15,TRBV10-3,TRBJ1-4,-,CAISESGGRNEKLFF,TGTGCCATCAGTGAGAGCGGGGGGCGGAATGAAAAACTGTTTTTT
-,13,TRBV6-1,TRBJ2-7,TRBD1,CASLGQVNYEQYF,TGTGCCAGCCTCGGACAGGTTAACTACGAGCAGTACTTC
-,15,TRBV18,TRBJ2-2,TRBD1,CASSPRDRGIGELFF,TGTGCCAGCTCACCCCGGGACAGGGGGATCGGGGAGCTGTTTTTT
once,14,TRBV12-5,TRBJ1-1,-,CASGPDGKNTEAFF,TGTGCTAGTGGTCCGGACGGGAAGAACACTGAAGCTTTCTTT
-,15,TRBV5-1,TRBJ2-5,TRBD1,CASSAGQGRVETQYF,TGCGCCAGCAGCGCCGGACAGGGGCGGGTGGAGACCCAGTACTTC
-,17,TRBV7-2,TRBJ2-3,TRBD2,CASLPTSGGTRTDTQYF,TGTGCCAGCCTCCCGACTAGCGGAGGAACCCGCACAGATACGCAGTATTTT
-,14,TRBV10-3,TRBJ1-3,-,CAIGLTASGNTIYF,TGTGCCATCGGTTTGACTGCCTCTGGAAACACCATATATTTT
-,16,TRBV14,TRBJ1-1,-,CASSQEKGVKNTEAFF,TGTGCCAGCAGCCAGGAGAAGGGGGTTAAGAACACTGAAGCTTTCTTT
-,15,TRBV27,TRBJ1-5,-,CASSLGAYGGQPQHF,TGTGCCAGCAGTTTAGGCGCCTACGGGGGTCAGCCCCAGCATTTT
-,15,TRBV6-5,TRBJ1-3,TRBD1,CASSYLTGGGNTIYF,TGTGCCAGCAGTTACCTGACAGGGGGTGGAAACACCATATATTTT
-,13,TRBV18,TRBJ2-7,-,CASSPPNLGEQYF,TGTGCCAGCTCACCACCGAATCTGGGCGAGCAGTACTTC
-,16,TRBV9,TRBJ2-4,-,CASSQIKQGLGNIQYF,TGTGCCAGCAGCCAAATAAAACAAGGCCTTGGGAACATTCAGTACTTC
-,14,TRBV15,TRBJ1-2,-,CATSRDRRVEGYTF,TGTGCCACCAGCAGAGATCGTAGGGTAGAGGGCTACACCTTC
once,14,TRBV5-4,TRBJ2-7,-,CASSSRDIPYEQYF,TGTGCCAGCAGCTCACGGGACATTCCCTACGAGCAGTACTTC
-,14,TRBV10-3,TRBJ2-1,-,CAISESTGNNEQFF,TGTGCCATCAGTGAGTCAACTGGCAACAATGAGCAGTTCTTC
-,19,TRBV30,TRBJ1-1,-,CAWSVRSVRDWGLGTEAFF,TGTGCCTGGAGTGTACGCTCTGTAAGGGATTGGGGACTGGGGACTGAAGCTTTCTTT
-,13,TRBV27,TRBJ2-7,-,CASSPDSSYEQYF,TGTGCCAGCAGTCCCGACAGCTCCTACGAGCAGTACTTC
-,14,TRBV27,TRBJ2-7,TRBD1,CASSLKTGIHEQYF,TGTGCCAGCAGTTTAAAGACAGGGATTCACGAGCAGTACTTC
-,14,TRBV5-1,TRBJ1-3,TRBD1,CASSPGQSVDTIYF,TGCGCCAGCAGCCCGGGACAGTCGGTGGACACCATATATTTT
-,15,TRBV6-4,TRBJ1-5,-,CASSDEELVGEPQHF,TGTGCCAGCAGTGACGAGGAGCTCGTGGGAGAGCCCCAGCATTTT
-,15,TRBV5-1,TRBJ1-3,-,CASSFGGSSGNTIYF,TGCGCCAGCAGCTTCGGGGGTAGCTCTGGAAACACCATATATTTT
-,14,TRBV5-6,TRBJ1-1,TRBD1,CASFRTGMNTEAFF,TGTGCCAGCTTTAGGACAGGAATGAACACTGAAGCTTTCTTT